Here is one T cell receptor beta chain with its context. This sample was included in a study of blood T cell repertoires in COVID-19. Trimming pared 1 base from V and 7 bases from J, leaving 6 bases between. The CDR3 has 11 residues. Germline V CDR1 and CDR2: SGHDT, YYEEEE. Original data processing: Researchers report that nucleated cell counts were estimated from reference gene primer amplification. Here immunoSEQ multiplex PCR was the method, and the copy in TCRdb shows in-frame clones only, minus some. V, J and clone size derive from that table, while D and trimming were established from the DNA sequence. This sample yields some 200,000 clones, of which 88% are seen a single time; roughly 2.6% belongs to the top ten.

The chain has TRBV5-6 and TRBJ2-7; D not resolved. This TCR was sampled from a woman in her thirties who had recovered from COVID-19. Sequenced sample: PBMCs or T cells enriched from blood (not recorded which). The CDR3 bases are TGTGCCAGCAGCTTGACAGCTGAGCAGTACTTC. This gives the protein CASSLTAEQYF.